This is a list of T cell receptor beta chains from one sample in a study of T cells in Graves' hyperthyroidism and ophthalmopathy. TCRdb reanalysed the multiplex PCR reads using MiXCR and keeps one entry per CDR3 protein. The table shows about 290,000 distinct CDR3 sequences, with 10% to 15% occurring only once. The sequenced material came from blood. The source of these receptors is a young woman with Graves' hyperthyroidism that later progressed to Graves' ophthalmopathy. CDR3s include the opening cysteine and the closing phenylalanine or tryptophan.

>TRBJ2-2|TRBV15|18
CATSRGLAGLRGTGELFF
>TRBJ2-2|TRBV15|15
CATRATSGMTGELFF
>TRBJ2-2|TRBV7-9|14
CASSFLPETGELFF
>TRBJ2-7|TRBV3-1|13
CASSPTASYEQYF
>TRBJ2-3|TRBV18|17
CASSSLSSGSAPNTQYF
>TRBJ1-5|TRBV6-1|15
CASSRDRGGNQPQHF
>TRBJ2-5|TRBV29-1|14
CSVDGQDAQETQYF
>TRBJ2-7|TRBV3-1|13
CASSQDLRYEQYF
>TRBJ2-7|TRBV12-3/TRBV12-4|14
CASSPGQVPYEQYF
>TRBJ2-5|TRBV7-7|12
CASSFSSGTQYF
>TRBJ1-6|TRBV18|16
CASSPRTGQDNSPLHF
>TRBJ2-7|TRBV19|13
CASAGTGSYEQYF
>TRBJ2-1|TRBV4-1|17
CASSPRLAGSWGNEQFF
>TRBJ2-7|TRBV4-3|17
CASSQEYRDRRFYEQYF
>TRBJ1-1|TRBV14|15
CASSQRWGAEPEAFF
>TRBJ1-2|TRBV6-1|15
CASSEAFPSLYGYTF
>TRBJ1-3|TRBV5-6|14
CASSMQQVGNTTYF
>TRBJ2-7|TRBV7-6|15
CASSLAGGPTYEQYF
>TRBJ1-6|TRBV28|15
CASSLYYRGDSPLHF
>TRBJ2-1|TRBV19|12
CASSITRNEQFF
>TRBJ1-5|TRBV3-1|14
CASSETASNQPQHF
>TRBJ2-7|TRBV27|15
CASSLMAGGVYEQYF
>TRBJ2-7|TRBV5-1|15
CASSLGPAGAYEQYF
>TRBJ2-7|TRBV6-8|14
CASSDSDISYEQYF
>TRBJ2-5|TRBV19|16
CASSNTPGTGEETQYF
>TRBJ1-5|TRBV20-1|12
CSALQVNQPQHF
>TRBJ2-1|TRBV5-1|14
CASSRDLLYNEQFF
>TRBJ2-5|TRBV29-1|14
CSAHGGQGIETQYF
>TRBJ2-2|TRBV7-9|12
CARAENTGELFF
>TRBJ1-6|TRBV29-1|13
CSVPPPWNSPLHF
>TRBJ2-7|TRBV7-2|15
CASSFSGTSGNEQYF
>TRBJ2-7|TRBV7-9|15
CASSLTSGRADEQYF
>TRBJ2-5|TRBV4-3|16
CASSQDLTIRGATQYF
>TRBJ1-2|TRBV6-4|15
CASSDRAGGNYGYTF
>TRBJ2-5|TRBV6-1|12
CASSRDRGTQHF
>TRBJ2-4|TRBV28|15
CASSLIGLAVNIQYF
>TRBJ2-6|TRBV27|18
CASSPKDRRLSGANVLTF
>TRBJ1-1|TRBV10-3|16
CAISEPGSAMNTEAFF